These 25 T cell receptor beta chains share one sample of origin, sequenced in a study of identical twins. TCRdb re-called the 5' RACE reads through MiXCR, storing one row per CDR3 protein. In the table there are about 660,000 distinct CDR3 sequences, less than 10% of which are singletons. The same specimen was also included in a second study, on yellow fever vaccine responses in identical twins.

The source material was PBMCs. The receptor source for this set is a woman aged 18-29 years in good health.

The chain is built from TRBV20-1 and TRBJ2-7; tentative D call: TRBD2 (6 bases). CDR3 length: 12 amino acids. Germline assignment: CDR1 DFQATT and CDR2 SNEGSKA (reference sequence). Trimming removed 3 bases at V and 4 bases at J, with 10 bases between. Here the CDR3 reads CSASGRFYEQYF. CDR3 bases: TGCAGTGCTAGCGGGAGATTTTACGAGCAGTACTTC.

In its sample, this clonotype was seen a few times. The chain joins TRBV20-1 to TRBJ2-2; 7 bases match TRBD1. This CDR3 comprises 15 residues. V lost 0 bases and J lost 2; bases outside the gene matches: 3. Germline values: CDR1 DFQATT, CDR2 SNEGSKA (reference sequence). In DNA form, the CDR3 reads TGCAGTGCTAGAGACCGGGACAGAAACACCGGGGAGCTGTTTTTT. It specifies CSARDRDRNTGELFF.

V and J are TRBV5-1 and TRBJ2-7; D is ambiguous. The germline V gene encodes CDR1 SGHRS and CDR2 YFSETQ. This CDR3 contains 15 residues. V was clipped by 2 bases and J by 4 bases, with 16 bases between them. The CDR3: CASSFSYPSEYEQYF. Here the CDR3 DNA reads TGCGCCAGCAGCTTTTCCTACCCTTCCGAATACGAGCAGTACTTC.

This clonotype was seen more than once but under ten times. The rearrangement joins TRBV12-3 or TRBV12-4 to TRBJ2-1; the D gene is possibly TRBD1 (5 bases). The CDR3 consists of 11 residues. Between the trimmed V and J ends, which lost 3 bases and 16 bases, there was a span of 13 bases. The CDR3 coding sequence is TGTGCCAGCAGTTTGGGGCAGCTTAATTTCTTC. This sequence encodes CASSLGQLNFF.

This clonotype has ten or more counts. The V and J genes are TRBV3-1 and TRBJ1-1; the D is unclear. There are 10 residues in the CDR3. V was trimmed by 3 bases and J by 11 bases, leaving 7 bases between them. Germline CDR1 and CDR2: LGHDT and YNNKEL (reference sequence). The CDR3 sequence is CASSQAVAFF. DNA for the CDR3: TGTGCCAGCAGCCAGGCCGTGGCTTTCTTT.

This clonotype was detected only a few times. The CDR3, as DNA: TGTGCCAGCATCGAGATTTGGGGGACTTACACTGAAGCTTTCTTT. Translating gives CASIEIWGTYTEAFF. V and J are TRBV6-2 or TRBV6-3 and TRBJ1-1; tentative D call: TRBD1 (5 bases). The germline CDR1 and CDR2 sequences are MNHEY and SVGEGT. V was shortened by 7 bases and J by 3 bases, with 18 bases between the two germline ends. The CDR3 runs 15 residues.

The V and J genes are TRBV20-1 and TRBJ2-5; tentatively, D is TRBD1 (6 bases). V was shortened by 0 bases and J by 1 base, with 9 bases between the two germline ends. CDR1 DFQATT and CDR2 SNEGSKA come from the germline V gene (reference sequence). The CDR3 spans 14 residues. The CDR3 region has the DNA TGCAGTGCTAGAGAGGTACAGGGCCAAGAGACCCAGTACTTC. The encoded protein is CSAREVQGQETQYF.

This clonotype was recorded many times. The DNA of the CDR3 is TGCGCCAGCAGCTCCAGGGGAAGAGGGATCCGATACGAGCAGTACTTC. Translated: CASSSRGRGIRYEQYF. V and J are TRBV5-1 and TRBJ2-7; D perhaps matches TRBD1 (6 bases). This CDR3 spans 16 amino acids. The germline V gene encodes CDR1 SGHRS and CDR2 YFSETQ. V shed 3 bases and J shed 4 bases, with 20 bases lying between them.

The chain joins TRBV11-2 to TRBJ2-2; 7 bases are a match to TRBD1. The germline gives CDR1 SGHAT, CDR2 FQNNGV. The CDR3 totals 15 residues. Germline trimming cut 4 bases from V and 7 bases from J; bases unmatched to any gene: 9. This CDR3 reads CASSSVRGPIGELFF. CDR3 sequence (DNA): TGTGCCAGCAGCTCGGTTAGGGGGCCAATCGGGGAGCTGTTTTTT. Drawing the rest from reference TRBV11-2 and TRBJ2-2, the complete variable domain is EAGVAQSPRYKIIEKRQSVAFWCNPISGHATLYWYQQILGQGPKLLIQFQNNGVVDDSQLPKDRFSAERLKGVDSTLKIQPAKLEDSAVYLCASSSVRGPIGELFFGEGSRLTVL.

This clonotype was seen a handful of times. The V and J genes are TRBV10-3 and TRBJ2-7, with TRBD1 matching 8 bases. V shed 2 bases, J shed 3 bases, and the junction held 3 bases outside the gene matches. This CDR3 is 14 amino acids long. Germline lookup yields CDR1 ENHRY and CDR2 SYGVKD. In DNA form, the CDR3 reads TGTGCCATCAGTGAGCATGGACAGGGCTACGAGCAGTACTTC. Translating it yields CAISEHGQGYEQYF.

A few counts support this clonotype. The chain joins TRBV20-1 to TRBJ2-5, with D possibly being TRBD1 or TRBD2 (5 bases each). Germline V gives CDR1 DFQATT, CDR2 SNEGSKA (reference sequence). V was clipped by 4 bases and J by 1 base, with 10 bases between them. CDR3 length: 13 residues. The CDR3 DNA is TGCAGTGCTACCATGGGACGCCAAGAGACCCAGTACTTC. As protein: CSATMGRQETQYF.

This clonotype was seen only a few times. The V gene is TRBV20-1, the J gene TRBJ2-4; tentatively, D is TRBD1 or TRBD2 (5 bases each). CDR1 DFQATT and CDR2 SNEGSKA come from the germline V gene (reference sequence). The CDR3 contains 15 residues. V was clipped by 0 bases and J by 6 bases, with 15 bases between them. CDR3 amino acids: CSARETVDWPNIQYF. CDR3 in DNA: TGCAGTGCTAGAGAGACAGTGGACTGGCCAAACATTCAGTACTTC.

Regarding this clonotype: The junction shows a germline mismatch at one end, possibly a read error. J is TRBJ2-5 and V is TRBV20-1; no clear D. The CDR3 is 12 amino acids. From germline, CDR1 is DFQATT and CDR2 SNEGSKA (reference sequence). CDR3 in DNA: TGCAGTGCTAGAATAGCCGACAAGGGATATTGCTTC. Translation gives CSARIADKGYCF.

In this sample, this clonotype turned up a few times. The V and J genes are TRBV20-1 and TRBJ2-7; 7 bases align to TRBD1. CDR1 DFQATT and CDR2 SNEGSKA come from the germline V gene (reference sequence). Trimming at V came to 6 bases and at J to 1 base, leaving 6 bases not matched to a gene. The CDR3 is made up of 13 amino acids. The CDR3: CSAQDRESYEQYF. The CDR3 DNA reads as TGCAGTGCGCAAGACAGGGAGTCCTACGAGCAGTACTTC.

This chain uses TRBV7-9 with TRBJ2-1, with 8 bases that match TRBD2. CDR3 length equals 15 residues. Trimming removed 2 bases from V and 6 bases from J; junction bases left unmatched: 6. Germline loops: CDR1 SEHNR, CDR2 FQNEAQ (reference sequence). CDR3 nucleotides: TGTGCCAGCAGCTTAATGCTAGCGGGTCTCAATGAGCAGTTCTTC. This translates into CASSLMLAGLNEQFF.

This clonotype was found a few times. This sequence joins TRBV5-1 and TRBJ2-3; D remains ambiguous. V was pared by 0 bases and J by 9 bases, with 11 bases between. Germline V gene data show CDR1 as SGHRS and CDR2 as YFSETQ. There are 13 residues in the CDR3. Here the CDR3 DNA reads TGCGCCAGCAGCTTGGCGGTCGGCGGCACGCAGTATTTT. Its translation is CASSLAVGGTQYF.

The rearrangement uses TRBV7-9 and TRBJ1-2; D ambiguous. V lost 1 base to trimming and J lost 4 bases, with 13 bases between them. This CDR3 is built from 15 residues. The germline gives CDR1 SEHNR, CDR2 FQNEAQ (reference sequence). The DNA for the CDR3 is TGTGCCAGCAGCTTAGGATGGAGGTCCGCCTATGGCTACACCTTC. It is translated as CASSLGWRSAYGYTF. Using reference TRBV7-9 and TRBJ1-2 for the parts outside the CDR3, the full variable domain is DTGVSQNPRHKITKRGQNVTFRCDPISEHNRLYWYRQTLGQGPEFLTYFQNEAQLEKSRLLSDRFSAERPKGSFSTLEIQRTEQGDSAMYLCASSLGWRSAYGYTFGSGTRLTVV.

About this clonotype: A much larger clone differs by one base, so this may be a read error. The chain uses TRBV6-2 or TRBV6-3 and TRBJ2-7; 8 bases align to TRBD2. V gave up 2 bases and J gave up 3 bases; unmatched junction bases: 18. The germline CDR1 and CDR2 sequences are MNHEY and SVGEGT. This CDR3 comprises 19 residues. CDR3 sequence: CASSYRPTQIAGKNYEQYF. The CDR3, as DNA: TGTGCCAGCAGTTACCGTCCAACCCAGATAGCGGGGAAGAACTACGAGCAGTACTTC.

This clonotype was counted only a few times. The chain employs TRBV5-6 and TRBJ2-7; perhaps TRBD1 as D (5 bases). CDR3 length equals 13 residues. CDR1 and CDR2 from the germline V gene are SGHDT and YYEEEE. V was pared by 7 bases and J by 3 bases, with 14 bases between. The CDR3 is CASGWTRSYEQYF. In DNA, the CDR3 is TGTGCCAGCGGTTGGACAAGAAGCTACGAGCAGTACTTC.

This clonotype was recorded many times. V and J are TRBV6-5 and TRBJ1-5; D perhaps matches TRBD1 (6 bases). With 4 bases removed from V and 4 bases from J, the gap between germline ends came to 17 bases. CDR1 and CDR2 (germline): MNHEY, SVGAGI. The length of the CDR3 is 16 residues. The CDR3 spells CASSSGGRRGNQPQHF. For the CDR3, the DNA is TGTGCCAGCAGTTCTGGGGGGCGGAGGGGAAATCAGCCCCAGCATTTT.

Ten or more counts support this clonotype. The chain combines TRBV7-2 with TRBJ2-3, with D perhaps matching TRBD2 (7 bases). Trimming pared 7 bases from V and 4 bases from J, leaving 15 bases between. The CDR3 sequence is 14 residues long. Germline lookup yields CDR1 SGHTA and CDR2 FQGNSA. This chain's CDR3 is CASTHPGGADTQYF. CDR3 nucleotide sequence: TGTGCCAGCACCCATCCGGGGGGCGCAGATACGCAGTATTTT.

This clonotype was detected only a few times. The rearrangement links TRBV7-9 to TRBJ1-6, with D possibly being TRBD1 (6 bases). CDR1 and CDR2 (germline): SEHNR, FQNEAQ (reference sequence). The CDR3 is made up of 15 amino acids. Deletions cut 6 bases from V and 12 bases from J, with 21 bases between. The CDR3 spells CASRESGVRGGPLHF. CDR3 DNA sequence: TGTGCCAGCAGGGAATCCGGGGTCCGAGGGGGACCCCTCCACTTT.

This clonotype has only a few counts. The CDR3 DNA reads TGTGCCAGCAGCACTAGCGGGGGGGTGATCAATGAGCAGTTCTTC. Its protein product is CASSTSGGVINEQFF. V is TRBV12-3 or TRBV12-4 and J is TRBJ2-1; 13 bases match TRBD2. This CDR3 spans 15 amino acids. With V trimmed by 6 bases and J by 6 bases, 5 bases remained unmatched.

The CDR3 nucleotides read TGTGCCAGCAGTTTGAGCGGGACTGCCTACGAGCAGTACTTC. This translates into CASSLSGTAYEQYF. The V gene is TRBV27, the J gene TRBJ2-7, with 7 bases fitting TRBD2. The CDR3 sequence is 14 residues long. V was pared by 3 bases and J by 2 bases, with 4 bases of the junction left unmatched. Germline values: CDR1 MNHEY, CDR2 SMNVEV (reference sequence).

This clonotype was counted a few times. The chain joins TRBV25-1 to TRBJ2-5, with 9 bases that match TRBD2. The CDR3 runs 20 residues. CDR1 and CDR2 from the germline V gene are MGHDK and SYGVNS. J gave up 3 bases and V 3 bases, and 20 bases lay outside the gene matches. CDR3: CASSDPPGPRGAGGKETQYF. The DNA for the CDR3 is TGTGCCAGCAGTGACCCCCCCGGCCCCCGGGGGGCGGGAGGGAAAGAGACCCAGTACTTC. Complete variable domain (other parts from reference TRBV25-1 and TRBJ2-5): EADIYQTPRYLVIGTGKKITLECSQTMGHDKMYWYQQDPGMELHLIHYSYGVNSTEKGDLSSESTVSRIRTEHFPLTLESARPSHTSQYLCASSDPPGPRGAGGKETQYFGPGTRLLVL.